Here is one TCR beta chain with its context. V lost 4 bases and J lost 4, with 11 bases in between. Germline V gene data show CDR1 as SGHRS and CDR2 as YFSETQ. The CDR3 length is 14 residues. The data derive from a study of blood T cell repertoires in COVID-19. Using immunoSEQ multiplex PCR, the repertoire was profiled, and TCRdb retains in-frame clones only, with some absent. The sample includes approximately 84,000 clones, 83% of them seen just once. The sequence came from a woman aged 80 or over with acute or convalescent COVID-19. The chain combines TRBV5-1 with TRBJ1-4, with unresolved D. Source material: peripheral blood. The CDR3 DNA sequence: TGCGCCAGCAGCCTGAATGCGGGTAATGAAAAACTGTTTTTT. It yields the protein CASSLNAGNEKLFF.